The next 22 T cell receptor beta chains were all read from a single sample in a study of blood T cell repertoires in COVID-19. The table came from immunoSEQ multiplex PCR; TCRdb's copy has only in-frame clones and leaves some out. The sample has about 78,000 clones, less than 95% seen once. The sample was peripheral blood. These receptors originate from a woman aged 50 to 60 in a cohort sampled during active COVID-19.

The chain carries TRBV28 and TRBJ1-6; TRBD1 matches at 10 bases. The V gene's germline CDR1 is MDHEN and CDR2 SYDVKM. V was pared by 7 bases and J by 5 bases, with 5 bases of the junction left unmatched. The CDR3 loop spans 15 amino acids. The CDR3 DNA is TGTGCCAGCAACTCCGGGACAGGGGATAATTCACCCCTCCACTTT. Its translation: CASNSGTGDNSPLHF.

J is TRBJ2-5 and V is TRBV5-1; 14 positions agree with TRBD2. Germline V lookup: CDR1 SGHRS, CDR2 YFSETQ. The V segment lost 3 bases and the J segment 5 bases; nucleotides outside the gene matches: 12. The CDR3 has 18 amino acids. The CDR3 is CASSSPGTSGSGWETQYF. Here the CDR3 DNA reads TGCGCCAGCAGCTCTCCTGGGACTAGCGGGAGTGGATGGGAGACCCAGTACTTC.

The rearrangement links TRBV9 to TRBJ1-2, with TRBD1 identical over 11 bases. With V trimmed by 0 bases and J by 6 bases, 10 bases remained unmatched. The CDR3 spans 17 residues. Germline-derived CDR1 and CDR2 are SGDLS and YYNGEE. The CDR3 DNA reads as TGTGCCAGCAGCGTAGGGGGGACAGGGGGAAACCTGGATGGCTACACCTTC. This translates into CASSVGGTGGNLDGYTF.

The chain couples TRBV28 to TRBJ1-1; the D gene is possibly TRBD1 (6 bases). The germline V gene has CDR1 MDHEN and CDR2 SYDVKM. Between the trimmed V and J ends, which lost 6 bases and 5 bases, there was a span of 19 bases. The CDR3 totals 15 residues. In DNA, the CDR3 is TGTGCCAGCAGCGAAATGGGGGGGGGCCGGACTGAAGCTTTCTTT. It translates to CASSEMGGGRTEAFF.

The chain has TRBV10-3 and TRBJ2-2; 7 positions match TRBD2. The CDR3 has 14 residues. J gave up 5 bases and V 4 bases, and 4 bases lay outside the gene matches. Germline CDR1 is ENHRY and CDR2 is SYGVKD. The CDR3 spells CAISGGRGTGELFF. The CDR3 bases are TGTGCCATCAGTGGCGGGAGAGGAACCGGGGAGCTGTTTTTT.

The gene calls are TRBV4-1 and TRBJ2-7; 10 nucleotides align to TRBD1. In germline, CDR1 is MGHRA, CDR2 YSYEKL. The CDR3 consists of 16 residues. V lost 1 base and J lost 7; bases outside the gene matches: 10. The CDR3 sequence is CASSQGAWTGGREQYF. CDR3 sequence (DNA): TGCGCCAGCAGCCAAGGGGCTTGGACAGGGGGAAGGGAGCAGTACTTC.

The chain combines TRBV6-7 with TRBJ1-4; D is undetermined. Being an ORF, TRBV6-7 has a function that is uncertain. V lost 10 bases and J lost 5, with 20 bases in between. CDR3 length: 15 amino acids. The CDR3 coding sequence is TGTGCCATCACCCCGGAGGGCAGCCGAAATGAAAAACTGTTTTTT. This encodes CAITPEGSRNEKLFF.

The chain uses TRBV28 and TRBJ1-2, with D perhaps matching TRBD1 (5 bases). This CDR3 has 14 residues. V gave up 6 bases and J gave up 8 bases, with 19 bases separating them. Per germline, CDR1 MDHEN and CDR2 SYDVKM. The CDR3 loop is CASRKNGQQGGYTF. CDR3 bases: TGTGCCAGCAGGAAGAATGGGCAGCAGGGAGGCTACACCTTC.

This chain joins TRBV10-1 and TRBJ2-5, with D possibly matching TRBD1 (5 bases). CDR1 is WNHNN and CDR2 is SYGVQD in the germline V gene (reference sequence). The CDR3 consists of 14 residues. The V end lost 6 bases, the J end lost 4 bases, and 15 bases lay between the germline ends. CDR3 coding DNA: TGCGCCAGCAGCCTGACAGCGACAACAGAGACCCAGTACTTC. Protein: CASSLTATTETQYF.

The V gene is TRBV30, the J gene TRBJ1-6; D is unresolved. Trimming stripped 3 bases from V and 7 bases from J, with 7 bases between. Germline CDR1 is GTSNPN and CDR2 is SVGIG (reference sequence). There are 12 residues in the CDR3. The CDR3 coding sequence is TGTGCCTGGAGCGTGCGGAATTCACCCCTCCACTTT. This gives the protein CAWSVRNSPLHF.

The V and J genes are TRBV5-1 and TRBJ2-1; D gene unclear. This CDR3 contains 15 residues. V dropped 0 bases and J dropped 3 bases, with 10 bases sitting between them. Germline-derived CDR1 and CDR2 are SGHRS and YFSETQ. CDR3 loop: CASSLAMRSYNEQFF. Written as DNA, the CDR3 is TGCGCCAGCAGCTTGGCTATGCGGAGCTACAATGAGCAGTTCTTC. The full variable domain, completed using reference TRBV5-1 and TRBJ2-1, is KAGVTQTPRYLIKTRGQQVTLSCSPISGHRSVSWYQQTPGQGLQFLFEYFSETQRNKGNFPGRFSGRQFSNSRSEMNVSTLELGDSALYLCASSLAMRSYNEQFFGPGTRLTVL.

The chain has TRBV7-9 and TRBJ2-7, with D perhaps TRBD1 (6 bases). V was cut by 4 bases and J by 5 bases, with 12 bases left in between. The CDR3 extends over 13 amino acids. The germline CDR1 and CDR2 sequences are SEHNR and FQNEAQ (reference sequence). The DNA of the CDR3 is TGTGCCAGCAGCTCAGGGGTAGGGAACGAGCAGTACTTC. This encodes CASSSGVGNEQYF.

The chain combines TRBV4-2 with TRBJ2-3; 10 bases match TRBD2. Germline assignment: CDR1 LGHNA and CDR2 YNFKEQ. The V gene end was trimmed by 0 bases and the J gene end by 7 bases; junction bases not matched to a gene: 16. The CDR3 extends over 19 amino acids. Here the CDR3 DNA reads TGTGCCAGCAGCCAAGATCCGGGTAGCTCGGGACTAGCGATGAATACGCAGTATTTT. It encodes CASSQDPGSSGLAMNTQYF.

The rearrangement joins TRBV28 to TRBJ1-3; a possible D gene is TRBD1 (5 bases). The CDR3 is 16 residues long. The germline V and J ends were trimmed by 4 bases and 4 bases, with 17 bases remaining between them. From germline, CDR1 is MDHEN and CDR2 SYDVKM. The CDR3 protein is CASSSGGFHVGNTIYF. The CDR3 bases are TGTGCCAGCAGTTCGGGGGGGTTTCACGTCGGAAACACCATATATTTT.

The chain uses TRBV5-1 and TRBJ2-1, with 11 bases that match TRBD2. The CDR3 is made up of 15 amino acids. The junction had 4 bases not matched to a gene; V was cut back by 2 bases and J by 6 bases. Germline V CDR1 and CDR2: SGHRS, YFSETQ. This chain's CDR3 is CASSFGLAGGNEQFF. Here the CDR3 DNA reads TGCGCCAGCAGCTTTGGGCTAGCGGGAGGCAATGAGCAGTTCTTC.

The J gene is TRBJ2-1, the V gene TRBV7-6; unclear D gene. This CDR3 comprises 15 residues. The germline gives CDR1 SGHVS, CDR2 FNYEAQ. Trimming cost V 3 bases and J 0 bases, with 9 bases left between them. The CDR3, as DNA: TGTGCCAGCAGCTTGGAGAGCAGCTCCTACAATGAGCAGTTCTTC. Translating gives CASSLESSSYNEQFF.

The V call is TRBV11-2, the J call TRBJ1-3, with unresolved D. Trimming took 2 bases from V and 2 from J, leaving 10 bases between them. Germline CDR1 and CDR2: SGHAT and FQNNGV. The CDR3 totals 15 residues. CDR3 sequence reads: CASSLHREAGNTIYF. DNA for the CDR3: TGTGCCAGCAGCTTACACCGGGAGGCTGGAAACACCATATATTTT. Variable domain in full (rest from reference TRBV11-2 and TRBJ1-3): EAGVAQSPRYKIIEKRQSVAFWCNPISGHATLYWYQQILGQGPKLLIQFQNNGVVDDSQLPKDRFSAERLKGVDSTLKIQPAKLEDSAVYLCASSLHREAGNTIYFGEGSWLTVV.

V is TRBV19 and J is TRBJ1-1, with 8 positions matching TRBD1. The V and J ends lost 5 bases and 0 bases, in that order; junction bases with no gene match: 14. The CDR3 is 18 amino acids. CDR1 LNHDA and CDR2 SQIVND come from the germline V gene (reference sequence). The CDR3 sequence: CASSSIARQGPMNTEAFF. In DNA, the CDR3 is TGTGCCAGTAGTTCCATCGCCCGACAGGGGCCAATGAACACTGAAGCTTTCTTT.

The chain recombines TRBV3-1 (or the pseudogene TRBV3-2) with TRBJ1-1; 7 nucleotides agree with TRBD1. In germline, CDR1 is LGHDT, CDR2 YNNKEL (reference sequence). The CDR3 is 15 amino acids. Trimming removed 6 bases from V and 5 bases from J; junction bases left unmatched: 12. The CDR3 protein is CASSEVRGSRTEAFF. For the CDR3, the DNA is TGTGCCAGCAGTGAAGTCAGGGGGTCGAGAACTGAAGCTTTCTTT.

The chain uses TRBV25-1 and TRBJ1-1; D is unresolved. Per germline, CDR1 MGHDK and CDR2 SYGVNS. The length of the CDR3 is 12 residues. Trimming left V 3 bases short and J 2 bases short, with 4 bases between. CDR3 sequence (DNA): TGTGCCAGCAGTGACCTAAACACTGAAGCTTTCTTT. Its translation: CASSDLNTEAFF.

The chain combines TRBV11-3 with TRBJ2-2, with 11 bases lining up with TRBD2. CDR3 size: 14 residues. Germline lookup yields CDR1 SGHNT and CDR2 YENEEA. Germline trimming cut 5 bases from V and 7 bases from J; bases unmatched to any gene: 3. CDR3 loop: CASSRLAGSGELFF. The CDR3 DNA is TGTGCCAGCAGCCGACTAGCGGGAAGCGGGGAGCTGTTTTTT.

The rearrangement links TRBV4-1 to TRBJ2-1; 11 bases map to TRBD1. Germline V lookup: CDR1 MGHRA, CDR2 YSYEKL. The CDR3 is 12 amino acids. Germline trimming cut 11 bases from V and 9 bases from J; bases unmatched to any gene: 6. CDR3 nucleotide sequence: TGCGCCGCAGGGGGGACAGGGGGTGAGCAGTTCTTC. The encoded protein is CAAGGTGGEQFF.